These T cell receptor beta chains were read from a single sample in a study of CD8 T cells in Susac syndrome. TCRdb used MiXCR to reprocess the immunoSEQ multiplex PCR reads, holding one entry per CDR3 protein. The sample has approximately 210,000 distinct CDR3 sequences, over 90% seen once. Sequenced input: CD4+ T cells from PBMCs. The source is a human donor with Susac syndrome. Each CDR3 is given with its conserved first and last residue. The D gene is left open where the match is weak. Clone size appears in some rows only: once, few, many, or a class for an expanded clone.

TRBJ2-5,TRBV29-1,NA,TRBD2,CSVHPGGGETQYF,TGCAGCGTTCACCCCGGGGGGGGAGAGACCCAGTACTTC
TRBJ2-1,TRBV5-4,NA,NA,CASSLGGLYNEQFF,TGTGCCAGCAGCTTAGGGGGGCTTTACAATGAGCAGTTCTTC
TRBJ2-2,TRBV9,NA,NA,CASSASPNTGELFF,TGTGCCAGCAGCGCGAGTCCGAACACCGGGGAGCTGTTTTTT
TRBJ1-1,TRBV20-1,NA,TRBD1,CSARVPGTGGSTEAFF,TGCAGTGCTAGAGTTCCCGGGACAGGGGGGTCGACTGAAGCTTTCTTT
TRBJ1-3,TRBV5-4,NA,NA,CASSGWRQDGGNTIYF,TGTGCCAGCAGCGGATGGAGGCAGGACGGCGGAAACACCATATATTTT
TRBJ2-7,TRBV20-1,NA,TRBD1,CSAMGQGLYEQYF,TGCAGTGCCATGGGACAGGGGTTATACGAGCAGTACTTC
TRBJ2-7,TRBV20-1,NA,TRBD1,CSALEGQGAIYEQYF,TGCAGTGCCCTAGAGGGACAGGGGGCAATCTACGAGCAGTACTTC
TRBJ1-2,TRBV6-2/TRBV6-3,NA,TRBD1,CASSVTGTGLGGYTF,TGTGCCAGCAGTGTGACGGGGACAGGGCTAGGTGGCTACACCTTC
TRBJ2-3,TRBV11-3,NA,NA,CASRQTPTDTQYF,TGTGCCAGCAGACAAACCCCCACAGATACGCAGTATTTT
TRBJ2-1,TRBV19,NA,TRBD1,CASSTQDRRNEQFF,TGTGCCAGTAGTACCCAGGACAGGAGGAATGAGCAGTTCTTC
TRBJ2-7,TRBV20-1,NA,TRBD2,CSASGLAGEQYF,TGCAGTGCGAGCGGCCTAGCGGGCGAGCAGTACTTC
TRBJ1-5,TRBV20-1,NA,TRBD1,CSAITGGTNQPQHF,TGCAGTGCTATCACAGGGGGCACAAATCAGCCCCAGCATTTT
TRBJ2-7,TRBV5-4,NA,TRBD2,CASSLEVGLATEQYF,TGTGCCAGCAGCTTGGAAGTGGGACTAGCTACCGAGCAGTACTTC
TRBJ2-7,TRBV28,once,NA,CASTAGGQATYEQYF,TGTGCCAGCACCGCAGGTGGGCAGGCCACCTACGAGCAGTACTTC
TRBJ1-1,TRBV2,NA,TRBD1,CASGQGGTEAFF,TGTGCCAGCGGACAGGGGGGCACTGAAGCTTTCTTT
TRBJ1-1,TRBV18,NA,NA,CASSPQGSFTEAFF,TGTGCCAGCTCACCCCAGGGGTCATTCACTGAAGCTTTCTTT
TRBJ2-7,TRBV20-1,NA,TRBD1,CSARVNPGTDFAYEQYF,TGCAGTGCTAGAGTCAACCCCGGGACAGACTTCGCCTACGAGCAGTACTTC
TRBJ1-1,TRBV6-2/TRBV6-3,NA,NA,CASRRGVAEAFF,TGTGCCAGCAGACGGGGGGTGGCTGAAGCTTTCTTT
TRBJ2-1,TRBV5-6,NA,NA,CASSLGDSYNEQFF,TGTGCCAGCAGCTTGGGAGACAGCTACAATGAGCAGTTCTTC
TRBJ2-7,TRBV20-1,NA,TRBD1,CSAARGQPYEQYF,TGCAGTGCTGCCCGGGGACAGCCCTACGAGCAGTACTTC
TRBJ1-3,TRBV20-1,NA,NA,CSARSRAERGNTIYF,TGCAGTGCTAGATCTAGGGCCGAGCGGGGAAACACCATATATTTT
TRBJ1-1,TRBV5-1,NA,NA,CARAYTEAFF,TGCGCCAGAGCATACACTGAAGCTTTCTTT
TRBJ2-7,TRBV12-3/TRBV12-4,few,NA,CARPPWEQYF,TGTGCCAGACCTCCTTGGGAGCAGTACTTC
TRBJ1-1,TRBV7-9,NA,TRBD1,CASERQGPFGNTEAFF,TGTGCCAGCGAGAGACAGGGGCCGTTCGGGAACACTGAAGCTTTCTTT
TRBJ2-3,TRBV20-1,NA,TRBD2,CSAIRAGGQPDTQYF,TGCAGTGCTATCCGAGCGGGGGGGCAGCCAGATACGCAGTATTTT
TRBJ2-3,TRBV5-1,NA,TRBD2,CASSLASGGLLDTQYF,TGCGCCAGCAGCTTGGCTAGCGGGGGGCTCCTCGATACGCAGTATTTT
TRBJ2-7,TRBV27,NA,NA,CASSLRGSPYEQYF,TGTGCCAGCAGTTTGAGGGGAAGTCCCTACGAGCAGTACTTC
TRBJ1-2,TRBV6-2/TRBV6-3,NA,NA,CASRRGRNYGYTF,TGTGCCAGCAGGAGAGGACGGAACTATGGCTACACCTTC
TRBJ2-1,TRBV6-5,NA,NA,CASSYRVADEQFF,TGTGCCAGCAGTTATAGGGTGGCTGATGAGCAGTTCTTC
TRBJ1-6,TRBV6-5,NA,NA,CASSYSDKSSSYNSPLHF,TGTGCCAGCAGTTACTCCGACAAATCTAGCTCCTATAATTCACCCCTCCACTTT
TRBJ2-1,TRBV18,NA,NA,CASSARQDPYNEQFF,TGTGCCAGCTCCGCGAGGCAGGATCCTTACAATGAGCAGTTCTTC
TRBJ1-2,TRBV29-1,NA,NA,CSVEGGGGGYTF,TGCAGCGTGGAGGGCGGCGGCGGTGGCTACACCTTC
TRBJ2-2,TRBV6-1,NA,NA,CASSARADPPNTGELFF,TGTGCCAGCAGCGCCCGGGCGGACCCGCCCAACACCGGGGAGCTGTTTTTT
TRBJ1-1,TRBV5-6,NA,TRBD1,CASTRDRGGEAFF,TGTGCCAGCACACGGGACAGGGGAGGAGAAGCTTTCTTT
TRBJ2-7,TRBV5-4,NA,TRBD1,CASSFSQGQGRFQHYEQYF,TGTGCCAGCAGCTTTTCGCAGGGACAGGGGAGGTTCCAGCACTACGAGCAGTACTTC
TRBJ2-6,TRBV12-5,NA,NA,CASGLEEAGANVLTF,TGTGCTAGTGGTTTGGAGGAGGCTGGGGCCAACGTCCTGACTTTC
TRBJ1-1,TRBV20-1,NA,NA,CSARQDLEAFF,TGCAGTGCCCGGCAGGATCTTGAAGCTTTCTTT
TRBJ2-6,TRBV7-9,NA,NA,CASSVTGANVLTF,TGTGCCAGCAGCGTAACTGGGGCCAACGTCCTGACTTTC
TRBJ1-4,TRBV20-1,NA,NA,CSASITGATNEKLFF,TGCAGTGCTAGCATAACAGGAGCAACTAATGAAAAACTGTTTTTT
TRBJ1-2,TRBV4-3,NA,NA,CASSQEGTPDYGYTF,TGCGCCAGCAGCCAAGAAGGGACACCTGACTATGGCTACACCTTC
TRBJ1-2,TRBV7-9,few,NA,CASSFRREPSGYTF,TGTGCCAGCAGCTTTCGTAGGGAGCCCTCGGGCTACACCTTC
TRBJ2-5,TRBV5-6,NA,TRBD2,CASSAPQGLAGAFQETQYF,TGTGCCAGCAGCGCCCCCCAGGGACTAGCGGGGGCCTTCCAAGAGACCCAGTACTTC
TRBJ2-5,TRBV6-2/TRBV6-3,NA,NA,CASSPRQRETQYF,TGTGCCAGCAGTCCCCGACAACGGGAGACCCAGTACTTC
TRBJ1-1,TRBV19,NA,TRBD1,CASSGLLQGRWTEAFF,TGTGCCAGTAGTGGACTCCTACAGGGGAGGTGGACTGAAGCTTTCTTT
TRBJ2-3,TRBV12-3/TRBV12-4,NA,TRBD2,CASRLAGSSDTQYF,TGTGCCAGCAGGCTAGCGGGGTCTTCAGATACGCAGTATTTT
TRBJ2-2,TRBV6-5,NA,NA,CASSSVDHQDTGELFF,TGTGCCAGCAGTTCCGTTGACCATCAGGACACCGGGGAGCTGTTTTTT
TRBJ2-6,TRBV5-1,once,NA,CASSLARGDNAWFLTF,TGCGCCAGCAGCTTGGCACGCGGGGATAACGCTTGGTTCCTGACTTTC
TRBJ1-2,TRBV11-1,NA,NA,CASSLGSGGGYTF,TGTGCCAGCAGCCTGGGTTCCGGAGGAGGCTACACCTTC